The sequence of this T cell receptor beta chain was determined in a study of T-cell memory formation after mild COVID-19. This CDR3 has 16 amino acids. With V trimmed by 4 bases and J by 2 bases, 4 bases remained unmatched. The germline V gene has CDR1 SEHNR and CDR2 FQNEAQ (reference sequence). TCRdb ran MiXCR on the 5' RACE reads and lists one entry per CDR3 protein. The sample shows under 400,000 distinct CDR3 sequences, about 21% of them seen only once. The table lists this clonotype with a few counts. The V and J genes are TRBV7-9 and TRBJ2-3; 12 bases map to TRBD2. The receptor was derived from an adult woman who had mild COVID-19 (a few samples of this study predate the infection). Cell type and time point are not known. Source material: PBMCs or a T cell subset sorted from them (not recorded which). The CDR3 sequence: CASSSTSGGPTDTQYF. DNA for the CDR3: TGTGCCAGCAGCTCGACTAGCGGGGGCCCCACAGATACGCAGTATTTT.